This T cell receptor beta chain was recovered during a study of blood T cell repertoires in COVID-19. The wider study: Acute-phase and convalescent COVID-19 samples originated in the United States, Italy and Spain. In each case, the material was cDNA or gDNA derived from T cells, B-cell-depleted T cells, or PBMCs.

Followed longitudinally, the Seattle patients had been enrolled during active infection. Per the original data handling: Amplification of reference gene primers was used by the study to estimate nucleated cell counts. Using immunoSEQ multiplex PCR, the repertoire was profiled, and TCRdb retains in-frame clones only, with some absent. V and J calls and clone size follow that table, whereas D and trimming were derived from the DNA. The sample has under 300,000 clones, 65% to 90% seen once. Germline lookup yields CDR1 SGHAT and CDR2 FQNNGV. Trimming shortened V by 2 bases and J by 4 bases, and 15 bases separated the two germline ends. The CDR3 has 16 amino acids.

The chain carries TRBV11-2 and TRBJ2-1, with D tentatively TRBD2 (5 bases). The source material was peripheral blood. This receptor was taken from a woman in her 70s with COVID-19, enrolled during active disease. Written as DNA, the CDR3 is TGTGCCAGCAGCTTAAGGAGGCAAATCTTATACAATGAGCAGTTCTTC. Amino acid sequence: CASSLRRQILYNEQFF.